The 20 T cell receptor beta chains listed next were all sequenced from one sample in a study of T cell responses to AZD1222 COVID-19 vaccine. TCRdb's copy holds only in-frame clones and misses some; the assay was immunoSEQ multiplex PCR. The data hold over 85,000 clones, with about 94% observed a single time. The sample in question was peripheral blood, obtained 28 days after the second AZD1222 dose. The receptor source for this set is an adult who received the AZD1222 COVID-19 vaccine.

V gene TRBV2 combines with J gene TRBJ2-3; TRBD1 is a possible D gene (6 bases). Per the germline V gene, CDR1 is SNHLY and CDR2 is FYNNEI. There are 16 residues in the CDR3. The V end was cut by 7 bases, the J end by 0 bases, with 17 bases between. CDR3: CASTFLGDKSTDTQYF. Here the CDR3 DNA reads TGTGCCAGCACCTTCCTAGGGGACAAGAGCACAGATACGCAGTATTTT.

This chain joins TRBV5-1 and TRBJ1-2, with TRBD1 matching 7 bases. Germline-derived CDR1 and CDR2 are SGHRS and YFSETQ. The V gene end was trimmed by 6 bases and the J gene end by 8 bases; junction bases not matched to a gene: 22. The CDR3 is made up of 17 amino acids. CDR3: CASNPGVETGTAGGYTF. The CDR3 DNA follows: TGCGCCAGCAACCCCGGGGTGGAAACCGGGACAGCTGGAGGCTACACCTTC. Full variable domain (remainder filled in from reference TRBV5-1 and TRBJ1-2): KAGVTQTPRYLIKTRGQQVTLSCSPISGHRSVSWYQQTPGQGLQFLFEYFSETQRNKGNFPGRFSGRQFSNSRSEMNVSTLELGDSALYLCASNPGVETGTAGGYTFGSGTRLTVV.

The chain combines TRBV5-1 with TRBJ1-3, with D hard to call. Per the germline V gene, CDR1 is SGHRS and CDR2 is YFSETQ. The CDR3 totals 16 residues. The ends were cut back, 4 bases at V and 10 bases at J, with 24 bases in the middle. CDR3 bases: TGCGCCAGCAGCACTCACCCGGTCCTGGAAACACGAACCATATATTTT. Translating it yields CASSTHPVLETRTIYF.

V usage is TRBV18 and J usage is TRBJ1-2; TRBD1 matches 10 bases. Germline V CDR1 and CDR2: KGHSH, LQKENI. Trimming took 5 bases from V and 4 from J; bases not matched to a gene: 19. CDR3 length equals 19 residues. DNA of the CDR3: TGTGCCAGCTCAGGAACGCTTATCTTCGGACAGGGGGAAGGCTATGGCTACACCTTC. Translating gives CASSGTLIFGQGEGYGYTF.

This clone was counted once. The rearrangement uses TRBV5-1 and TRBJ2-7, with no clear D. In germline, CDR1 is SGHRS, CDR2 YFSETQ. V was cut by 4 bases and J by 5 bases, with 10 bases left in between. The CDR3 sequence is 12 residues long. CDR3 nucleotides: TGCGCCAGCAGCATCTTTGGTAACGAGCAGTACTTC. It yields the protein CASSIFGNEQYF.

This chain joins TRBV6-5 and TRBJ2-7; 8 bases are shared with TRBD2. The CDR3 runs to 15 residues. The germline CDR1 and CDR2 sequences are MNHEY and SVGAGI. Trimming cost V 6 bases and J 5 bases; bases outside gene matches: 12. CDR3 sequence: CASRKSGRSKDEQYF. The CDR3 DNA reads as TGTGCCAGCAGGAAAAGCGGGAGATCTAAGGACGAGCAGTACTTC.

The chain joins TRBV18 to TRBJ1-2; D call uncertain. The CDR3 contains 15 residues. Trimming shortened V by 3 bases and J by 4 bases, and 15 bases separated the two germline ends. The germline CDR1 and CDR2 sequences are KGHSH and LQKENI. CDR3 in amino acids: CASSPAMTLGYGYTF. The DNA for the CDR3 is TGTGCCAGCTCACCCGCGATGACACTCGGCTATGGCTACACCTTC.

The chain's CDR3 is CASSYGGEGNQPQHF. CDR3 in DNA: TGTGCCAGCAGTTACGGGGGGGAAGGCAATCAGCCCCAGCATTTT. V usage is TRBV6-5 and J usage is TRBJ1-5; TRBD1 might be the D (5 bases). Germline V CDR1 and CDR2: MNHEY, SVGAGI. V gave up 2 bases and J gave up 2 bases, with 10 bases separating them. CDR3 length: 15 residues.

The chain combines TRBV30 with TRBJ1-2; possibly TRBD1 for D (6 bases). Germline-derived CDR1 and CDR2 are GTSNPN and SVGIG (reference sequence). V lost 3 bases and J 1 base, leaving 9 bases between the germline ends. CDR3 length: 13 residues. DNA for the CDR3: TGTGCCTGGAGCAGGGGCCGTAACTATGGCTACACCTTC. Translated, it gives CAWSRGRNYGYTF.

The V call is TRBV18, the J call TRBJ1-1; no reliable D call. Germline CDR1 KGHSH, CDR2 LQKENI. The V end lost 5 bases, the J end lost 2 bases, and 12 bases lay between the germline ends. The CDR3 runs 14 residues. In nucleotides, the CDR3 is TGTGCCAGCTCATTCCTCGAGGGCAACACTGAAGCTTTCTTT. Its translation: CASSFLEGNTEAFF.

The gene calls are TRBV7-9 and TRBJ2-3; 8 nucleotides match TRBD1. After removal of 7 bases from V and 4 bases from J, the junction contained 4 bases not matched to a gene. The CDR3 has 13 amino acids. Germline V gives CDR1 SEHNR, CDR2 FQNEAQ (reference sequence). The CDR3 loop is CASNRGKADTQYF. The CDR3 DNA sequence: TGTGCCAGCAACAGGGGGAAAGCAGATACGCAGTATTTT.

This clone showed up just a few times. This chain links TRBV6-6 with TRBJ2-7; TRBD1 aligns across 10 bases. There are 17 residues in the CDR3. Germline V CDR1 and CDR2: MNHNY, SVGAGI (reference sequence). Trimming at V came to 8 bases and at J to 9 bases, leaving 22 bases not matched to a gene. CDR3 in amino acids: CASRPPQGQGFLLGQYF. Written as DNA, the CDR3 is TGTGCCAGCCGTCCTCCTCAGGGACAGGGGTTTTTGCTCGGGCAGTACTTC.

CDR3 amino acids: CASRQHTEAFF. The CDR3 nucleotides read TGCGCCAGCAGACAGCACACTGAAGCTTTCTTT. The chain is built from TRBV5-1 and TRBJ1-1, with D uncertain. V gave up 5 bases and J gave up 3 bases, with 5 bases separating them. The CDR3 has 11 residues. Germline CDR1 and CDR2: SGHRS and YFSETQ.

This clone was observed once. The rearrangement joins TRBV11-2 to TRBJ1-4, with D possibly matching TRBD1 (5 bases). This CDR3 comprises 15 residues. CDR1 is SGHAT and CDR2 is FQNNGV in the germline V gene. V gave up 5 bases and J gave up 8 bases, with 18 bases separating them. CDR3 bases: TGTGCCAGCAGCGCGAATCAGGGACTCATAGAAAAACTGTTTTTT. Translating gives CASSANQGLIEKLFF.

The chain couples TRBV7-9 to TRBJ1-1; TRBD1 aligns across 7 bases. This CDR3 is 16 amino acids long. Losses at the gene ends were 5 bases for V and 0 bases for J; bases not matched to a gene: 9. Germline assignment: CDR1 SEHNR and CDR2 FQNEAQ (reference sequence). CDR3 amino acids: CASSLIIGTVNTEAFF. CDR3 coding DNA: TGTGCCAGCAGCCTTATAATCGGGACAGTGAACACTGAAGCTTTCTTT.

CDR3 protein: CASSIYPDRGEQYF. CDR3 DNA: TGTGCCAGTAGTATATACCCCGACAGGGGCGAGCAGTACTTC. The chain recombines TRBV19 with TRBJ2-7; 8 bases are a match to TRBD1. The CDR3 covers 14 residues. The V and J ends lost 2 bases and 6 bases, in that order; junction bases with no gene match: 6. The germline V gene has CDR1 LNHDA and CDR2 SQIVND (reference sequence).

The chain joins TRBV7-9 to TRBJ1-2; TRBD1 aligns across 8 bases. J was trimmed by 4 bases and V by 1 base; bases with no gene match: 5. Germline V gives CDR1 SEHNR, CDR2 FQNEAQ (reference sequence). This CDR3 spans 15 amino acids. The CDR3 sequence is CASSLDGTGVYGYTF. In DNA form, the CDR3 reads TGTGCCAGCAGCTTAGATGGGACAGGAGTCTATGGCTACACCTTC.

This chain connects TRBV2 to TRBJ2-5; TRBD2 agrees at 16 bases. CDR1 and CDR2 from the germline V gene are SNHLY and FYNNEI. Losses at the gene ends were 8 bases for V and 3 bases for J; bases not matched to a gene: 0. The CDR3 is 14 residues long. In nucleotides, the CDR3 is TGTGCCAGCGGGACTAGCGGGAGGGAAGAGACCCAGTACTTC. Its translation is CASGTSGREETQYF.

The CDR3 protein is CSASAGTYGYTF. The CDR3 DNA reads TGCAGTGCTAGTGCCGGGACTTATGGCTACACCTTC. The chain uses TRBV20-1 and TRBJ1-2; D possibly corresponds to TRBD1 (5 bases). There are 12 residues in the CDR3. V shed 3 bases and J shed 5 bases, with 10 bases lying between them. Germline V CDR1 and CDR2: DFQATT, SNEGSKA (reference sequence).

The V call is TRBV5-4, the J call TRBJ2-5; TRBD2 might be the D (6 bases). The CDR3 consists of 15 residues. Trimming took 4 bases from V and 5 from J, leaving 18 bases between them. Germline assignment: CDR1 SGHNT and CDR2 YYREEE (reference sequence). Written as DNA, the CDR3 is TGTGCCAGCAGCCTTAAACTAGGAGGGGTTGAGACCCAGTACTTC. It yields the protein CASSLKLGGVETQYF.